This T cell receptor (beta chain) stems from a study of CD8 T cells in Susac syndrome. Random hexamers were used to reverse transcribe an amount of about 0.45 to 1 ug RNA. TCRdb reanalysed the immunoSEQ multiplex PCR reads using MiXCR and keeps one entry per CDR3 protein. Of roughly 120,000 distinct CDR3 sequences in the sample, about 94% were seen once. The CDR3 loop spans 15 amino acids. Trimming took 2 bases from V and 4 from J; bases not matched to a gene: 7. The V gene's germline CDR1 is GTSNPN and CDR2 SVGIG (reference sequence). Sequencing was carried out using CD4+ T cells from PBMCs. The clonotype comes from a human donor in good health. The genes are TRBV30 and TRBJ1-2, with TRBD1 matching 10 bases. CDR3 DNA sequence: TGTGCCTGGAGTACGCCCCGGACAGGGGGCTATGGCTACACCTTC. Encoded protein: CAWSTPRTGGYGYTF.